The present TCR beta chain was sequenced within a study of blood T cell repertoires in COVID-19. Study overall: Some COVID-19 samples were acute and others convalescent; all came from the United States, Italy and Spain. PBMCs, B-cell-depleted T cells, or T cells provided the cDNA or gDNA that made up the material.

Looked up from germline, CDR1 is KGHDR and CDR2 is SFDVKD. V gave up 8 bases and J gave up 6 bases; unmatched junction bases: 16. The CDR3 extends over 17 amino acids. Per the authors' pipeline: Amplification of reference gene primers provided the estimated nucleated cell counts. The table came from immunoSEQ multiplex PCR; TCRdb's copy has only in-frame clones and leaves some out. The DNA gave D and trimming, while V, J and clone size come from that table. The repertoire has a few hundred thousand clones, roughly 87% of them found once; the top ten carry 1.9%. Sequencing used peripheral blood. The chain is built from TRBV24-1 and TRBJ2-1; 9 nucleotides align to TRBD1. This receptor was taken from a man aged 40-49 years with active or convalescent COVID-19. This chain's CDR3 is CATTRREGGQGGNEQFF. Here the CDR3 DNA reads TGTGCCACCACTCGGCGAGAGGGGGGACAGGGTGGCAATGAGCAGTTCTTC.